This T cell receptor (beta chain) appears in the sequencing data of a study of cytomegalovirus exposure and HLA in healthy donors (dated 2017 in TCRdb). In the study overall: An earlier analysis of some 550 of the donors reported roughly 270 Gb of sequence data and 117 million unique TCR beta sequences from approximately 180 million T cells. An early release that covered around 590 HLA-typed donors contained about 300 gigabases of sequencing data and 85 million to 100 million unique TCR sequences. Of the roughly 410 genotyped donors, 70% to 90% were placed in the genetic ancestry cluster associated with self-reported Caucasian donors. The aim of the study was to test whether cataloging public T cell receptors could identify signatures of past pathogen exposure. The T cell repertoires of several hundred subjects were profiled by immunosequencing and related to cytomegalovirus serostatus. Besides the first cohort of under 700 subjects, a separate validation cohort made up of around 120 different subjects was used. To predict cytomegalovirus infection status, the study combined high-throughput TCR immunosequencing, statistical association of individual TCRs with disease status, and machine learning. In a later analysis, previously published TCR beta repertoires from several hundred donors were re-analyzed and high-resolution HLA genotyping was added so that TCR occurrence patterns could be studied. Rather than using new phenotypic data, the later analysis identified candidate immune exposures from TCR beta sequences and from how often those sequences occurred across donors. An earlier analysis of some 600 of the donors applied high-throughput TCR beta sequencing to assess whether each TCR beta V gene segment acted as functional or pseudogenic. Donor age, sex, ethnicity and CMV serostatus were compiled together with the repertoire data. Genome-wide SNP genotypes for about 65% of the 666 donors were used in a later genetic analysis, which treated that subset as a discovery cohort. All discovery cohort repertoires had been generated using a single sequencing platform. HLA typing covered class I and class II loci at four-digit resolution. Typing coverage varied by locus: about 620-630 donors for A, B, C, DRB1 and DQB1; 500 to 550 for DQA1; about 570 for DPA1; 400 to 480 for DPB1. Roughly 5 DR-DQ haplotypes were treated as single units for association and clustering because of strong linkage in the cohort. Among 398 genotyped donors of the cohort, an average of around 240,000 unique TCR beta nucleotide sequences was sequenced per donor, of which roughly 17% were non-productive. Points the paper makes about the study in general: Linkage disequilibrium might explain the correlated functional status among segregating V segments, but an unknown experimental factor could not be excluded. In this cohort, only TCR beta chains were sequenced, and detectable features were limited by the absence of alpha or paired-chain data. In the study, about 150 TCR beta chains were listed as associated with cytomegalovirus. A few of the identified cytomegalovirus-associated TCR beta chains were confirmed in vitro to be specific for cytomegalovirus antigens. The only immune exposure information available for the cohort was CMV serostatus. While some public TCRs were present in many individuals, most TCR sequences turned up only very rarely across donors. In a later analysis, HLA-associated TCR beta chains showed more clonal expansion and lower generation probabilities than non-associated chains that were equally common. In an earlier analysis of about 600 of the donors, most TCR beta V segments appeared in productive rearrangements about 87% or about 30% of the time, broadly matching IMGT annotations. A later analysis found that most CMV-associated TCR beta chains appeared HLA-restricted, with HLA associations seemingly driven largely by CMV exposure. The classifier was reported to diagnose cytomegalovirus status with high specificity and sensitivity in both the original cohort and the validation cohort. In a later genetic analysis, a missense DCLRE1C variant was associated with V-gene and J-gene trimming of TCR beta chains, and the association was replicated in an independent cohort. Because the 87-base-pair reads could not distinguish some IMGT-functional V segments, including TRBV6-2 and TRBV6-3, those segments were excluded. A later genetic analysis reported fewer N-insertions in productive TCRs among donors in an Asian-associated ancestry cluster than the roughly 700-donor mean. Several of the top co-occurrence clusters appeared to be linked to parvovirus B19, influenza, CMV and Epstein-Barr virus, according to a later analysis. When HLA alleles, especially DR and DQ, strongly co-occurred, TCR associations were difficult to assign to individual alleles. Because counts were too low, seventeen rarely observed V segments, including chromosome 9 orphons, were left out of the earlier analysis of a few hundred of the donors. A later analysis associated approximately 17,000 TCR beta sequences with specific HLA alleles at a false discovery rate of 0.05. The authors suggested that the approach could potentially be extended to other disease states and immunological phenotypes. The sequencing pipeline was judged likely to have produced a cluster of highly shared sequence variants as a technical artifact. Because HLA typing was unavailable for some donors at each locus, only the typed subset was used in association tests. In a later analysis, TCR association rates were found to vary across HLA loci, with the most associated TCRs seen for DRB1 alleles and the fewest for HLA-C alleles. A further reported finding was that TCR beta sequences accurately predicted the HLA-A and HLA-B alleles for most subjects in the first cohort. Sequencing depth was assumed to be roughly uniform across donors in the presence/absence analyses, though that assumption may not hold.

The library was obtained by the immunoSEQ multiplex PCR assay. For the multiplex PCR, a mixture combining 60 forward primers for TCR Vbeta segments and 13 reverse primers for TCR Jbeta segments was used. Amplification of the CDR3 region of rearranged TCR beta genes was performed with a multiplex PCR assay on genomic DNA. The amplified TCR beta libraries were sequenced on the Illumina HiSeq System as 87-base-pair reads. In the original analysis: A later analysis counted about 80 million unique TCR beta chains across the approximately 700 repertoires, and roughly 10 million of these chains were shared by at least two donors. A nearest-neighbor algorithm error-corrected the raw reads and collapsed the reads into unique sequences, merging closely related sequences to remove PCR and sequencing errors. CDR3 sequences were aligned to IMGT reference sequences to assign V, D and J gene segments. For a sequence to be retained, a match of at least six nucleotides was required to both a V gene segment and a J gene segment. A rearrangement was called productive if the CDR3 had no stop codons and remained in frame with V and J, and every other rearrangement was called non-productive. Following IMGT convention, CDR3 was defined as the stretch from the second conserved V-encoded cysteine up to the conserved J-encoded phenylalanine. Sequences without an unambiguous match to a single V gene segment were excluded from the earlier analysis of about 600 of the donors. In an earlier analysis of around 590 of the donors, a V segment was called functional when productive rearrangements were above 56.7%, and segregating when the standard deviation between donors exceeded 5%. A statistical classification framework was built to diagnose cytomegalovirus status from the catalog of TCR beta chain sequences. V and J gene assignment, in a later analysis, came from comparing TCR nucleotide sequences with IMGT/GENE-DB human TR gene sequences. Using the TCRdist pipeline, a later analysis assigned CDR3 sequences along with most-parsimonious VDJ recombination scenarios. In a later analysis, each TCR beta chain was defined by its CDR3 amino acid sequence together with its V-gene family, and reads without a unique V-gene family were excluded. As a way to deal with suspected cross-contamination and a sequencing artifact, a later analysis dropped 450 to 600 nucleotide sequences that were highly shared and had low generation probability. A later analysis calculated a clonal expansion index for each public chain from normalized within-repertoire ranks of inferred template counts. In a later analysis, generation probabilities were computed with a VDJ recombination model fitted to out-of-frame rearrangements, and the resulting probabilities were checked against IGoR. Hypergeometric tests were used in a later analysis to score TCR-TCR, TCR-HLA and TCR-CMV co-occurrence, with a repertoire-size bias correction applied to the TCR pairs. False discovery rates were estimated in a later analysis by permuting HLA or CMV assignments 20 times. In a later analysis, co-occurring TCRs were grouped using DBSCAN, and TCRdist sequence similarity was added for clustering within HLA-allele-positive subsets. Repertoires with fewer than 30,000 or more than 120,000 public chains were left out of co-occurrence clustering, as were five repertoires with anomalous nucleotide sharing. TCRdb stores this immuneACCESS table with in-frame sequences only. Part of the clones is absent; in the studies checked, under half of the shortfall reflects unresolved V genes, and no reason is known for the rest. The V and J calls and clone size were taken over from that table, and D and trimming were inferred from the DNA. In all, the sample holds about 150,000 clones, and around 74% of those were seen once. The ten largest account for 2.8% of the sample.

From the cysteine through the phenylalanine, the CDR3 covers 15 amino acids. Just the 45-base CDR3 DNA is kept, in frame starting at base 1. Clipping removes 4 bases from V and 5 bases from J, with 9 as the unmatched junction base count. The CDR1 and CDR2 encoded by the germline V gene are MGHRA and YSYEKL. The cohort was made up of about 610 healthy bone marrow donors. At the time of sampling, every cohort member was nominally healthy, though immune exposures that went unrecorded were likely present. The donor was CMV seronegative and was included in the group of approximately 350 seronegative cohort members. A peripheral blood sample was provided by each donor, and peripheral blood mononuclear cells were used for TCR beta sequencing. Genomic DNA was extracted from the blood cell samples with the Qiagen DNeasy Blood Extraction Kit. About this clone: Its antigen remains unidentified. There are no base qualities to consult, and no much larger clone falls within one base.

Recombination connected TRBV4-1 to TRBJ2-5; 8 junctional bases match TRBD2. The TCR sequence derives from a man aged 18 to 35 in good health and CMV-seronegative. Sequenced sample: PBMCs. The bases read TGCGCCAGCAGCCCCCCGGGAGGGAGTGGGGAGACCCAGTACTTC. Its translation reads: CASSPPGGSGETQYF.